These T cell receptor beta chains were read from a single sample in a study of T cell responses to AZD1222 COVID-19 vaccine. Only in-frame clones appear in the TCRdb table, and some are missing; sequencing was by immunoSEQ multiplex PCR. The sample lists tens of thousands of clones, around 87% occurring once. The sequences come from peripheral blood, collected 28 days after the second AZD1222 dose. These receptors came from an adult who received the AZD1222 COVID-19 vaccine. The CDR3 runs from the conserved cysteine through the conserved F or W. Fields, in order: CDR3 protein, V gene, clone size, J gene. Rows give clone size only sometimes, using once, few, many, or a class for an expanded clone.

CDR3 protein: CASSQPQGTDTQYF
V gene: TRBV3-1/TRBV3-2
clone size: .
J gene: TRBJ2-3

CDR3 protein: CASSMRSDSYEQYF
V gene: TRBV19
clone size: .
J gene: TRBJ2-7

CDR3 protein: CASTGQGDGYTF
V gene: TRBV28
clone size: .
J gene: TRBJ1-2

CDR3 protein: CASSLGQGGSVQYF
V gene: TRBV7-8
clone size: .
J gene: TRBJ2-7

CDR3 protein: CASRNQGAGDNEQFF
V gene: TRBV5-8
clone size: .
J gene: TRBJ2-1

CDR3 protein: CSVEDLIQSNYGYTF
V gene: TRBV29-1
clone size: .
J gene: TRBJ1-2

CDR3 protein: CASRNGRLYTEAFF
V gene: TRBV6-5
clone size: .
J gene: TRBJ1-1

CDR3 protein: CASSPERGGSYEQYF
V gene: TRBV3-1/TRBV3-2
clone size: .
J gene: TRBJ2-7

CDR3 protein: CASSLGQSPYGYTF
V gene: TRBV5-1
clone size: .
J gene: TRBJ1-2

CDR3 protein: CASSLPSQGRMETQYF
V gene: TRBV7-8
clone size: .
J gene: TRBJ2-5

CDR3 protein: CASSQPQGSADTQYF
V gene: TRBV3-1/TRBV3-2
clone size: .
J gene: TRBJ2-3

CDR3 protein: CSASGSGSGGNSAFF
V gene: TRBV20-1
clone size: .
J gene: TRBJ1-1

CDR3 protein: CASSYYAGSPLHF
V gene: TRBV6-5
clone size: .
J gene: TRBJ1-6

CDR3 protein: CASSKTGNEQFF
V gene: TRBV6-5
clone size: .
J gene: TRBJ2-1

CDR3 protein: CASSVSGLAGSPGETQYF
V gene: TRBV5-1
clone size: .
J gene: TRBJ2-5

CDR3 protein: CASSWAGEETQYF
V gene: TRBV7-2
clone size: .
J gene: TRBJ2-5

CDR3 protein: CASRQVEAFF
V gene: TRBV2
clone size: .
J gene: TRBJ1-1

CDR3 protein: CASSLWDIQRATNEKLFF
V gene: TRBV28
clone size: .
J gene: TRBJ1-4

CDR3 protein: CASSPQSGAVYGYTF
V gene: TRBV7-2
clone size: .
J gene: TRBJ1-2

CDR3 protein: CAVRSGGVAGELFF
V gene: TRBV6-5
clone size: .
J gene: TRBJ2-2

CDR3 protein: CAWSKGTDQPQHF
V gene: TRBV30
clone size: .
J gene: TRBJ1-5

CDR3 protein: CASSQDVVSGNTIYF
V gene: TRBV3-1/TRBV3-2
clone size: once
J gene: TRBJ1-3

CDR3 protein: CASSDLQGVVDTIYF
V gene: TRBV3-1/TRBV3-2
clone size: .
J gene: TRBJ1-3

CDR3 protein: CASRASGADTQYF
V gene: TRBV7-2
clone size: .
J gene: TRBJ2-3

CDR3 protein: CASSEVLAGGQETQYF
V gene: TRBV19
clone size: .
J gene: TRBJ2-5

CDR3 protein: CASTRFRGINEQFF
V gene: TRBV28
clone size: .
J gene: TRBJ2-1

CDR3 protein: CASSLDSGNTEAFF
V gene: TRBV7-2
clone size: .
J gene: TRBJ1-1

CDR3 protein: CASSSGRTISNQPQHF
V gene: TRBV19
clone size: .
J gene: TRBJ1-5